Following are 23 T cell receptor beta chains from one sample sequenced in a study of response to subunit inactivated influenza vaccine. TCRdb itself ran the RT-PCR reads through MiXCR, one entry per CDR3 protein. The data hold 450,000 to 600,000 distinct CDR3 sequences, with roughly 7.9% observed a single time. The sample was PBMCs from blood, taken roughly 24 months after vaccination. These receptors were obtained from a man aged 50 to 75 who received an inactivated influenza vaccine.

This clonotype was seen a handful of times. The chain is built from TRBV5-4 and TRBJ2-3; 12 nucleotides agree with TRBD2. With V trimmed by 1 base and J by 4 bases, 4 bases remained unmatched. This CDR3 has 16 amino acids. Per the germline V gene, CDR1 is SGHNT and CDR2 is YYREEE (reference sequence). The CDR3 is CASSLRTSGNADTQYF. Here the CDR3 DNA reads TGTGCCAGCAGCTTGAGGACTAGCGGGAACGCAGATACGCAGTATTTT.

V gene TRBV27 combines with J gene TRBJ1-1; no reliable D call. The V gene lost 6 bases and the J gene lost 0 bases, with 11 bases spanning the gap. Germline CDR1 is MNHEY and CDR2 is SMNVEV (reference sequence). CDR3 length equals 14 residues. CDR3 amino acids: CASRFSTVNTEAFF. The DNA of the CDR3 is TGTGCCAGCAGATTTAGTACTGTGAACACTGAAGCTTTCTTT.

A few counts support this clonotype. J is TRBJ1-5 and V is TRBV29-1; 7 nucleotides line up with TRBD1. The junction had 9 bases not matched to a gene; V was cut back by 4 bases and J by 6 bases. The V gene's germline CDR1 is SQVTM and CDR2 ANQGSEA. CDR3 length equals 14 residues. The chain's CDR3 is CSVGTGAYGQPQHF. DNA of the CDR3: TGCAGCGTTGGGACAGGAGCCTACGGTCAGCCCCAGCATTTT.

This rearrangement joins TRBV20-1 to TRBJ1-2; no definite D call. The CDR3 is made up of 13 amino acids. V lost 0 bases, J lost 6 bases, and 11 bases lay in between. Looked up from germline, CDR1 is DFQATT and CDR2 is SNEGSKA (reference sequence). The CDR3 region is CSARDGAVHGYTF. CDR3 nucleotide sequence: TGCAGTGCTAGAGATGGTGCTGTGCATGGCTACACCTTC.

The V and J genes are TRBV4-2 and TRBJ2-6; D is unresolved. The CDR3 has 22 residues. The germline gives CDR1 LGHNA, CDR2 YNFKEQ. Trimming removed 1 base from V and 0 bases from J, with 25 bases in between. The CDR3 spells CASSQGVPLDLLEPSGANVLTF. For the CDR3, the DNA is TGTGCCAGCAGCCAAGGGGTTCCTCTAGATCTCCTTGAACCCTCTGGGGCCAACGTCCTGACTTTC.

The gene calls are TRBV29-1 and TRBJ2-2; 11 positions match TRBD2. Trimming took 6 bases from V and 1 from J; bases not matched to a gene: 7. Germline CDR1 reads SQVTM; CDR2 reads ANQGSEA. The CDR3 totals 16 residues. The CDR3 bases are TGCAGCGTAGCGGGACTAGCGGCGGGGAACACCGGGGAGCTGTTTTTT. Translation: CSVAGLAAGNTGELFF.

The CDR3 nucleotides are TGCAGCGCCGAGGCGGACAGGGCGAAAGGCAACACCATATATTTT. Residues: CSAEADRAKGNTIYF. J is TRBJ1-3 and V is TRBV29-1; TRBD1 matches at 8 bases. Per the germline V gene, CDR1 is SQVTM and CDR2 is ANQGSEA. Losses at the gene ends were 7 bases for V and 7 bases for J; bases not matched to a gene: 15. The CDR3 is 15 residues long. Complete variable domain (other parts from reference TRBV29-1 and TRBJ1-3): SAVISQKPSRDICQRGTSLTIQCQVDSQVTMMFWYRQQPGQSLTLIATANQGSEATYESGFVIDKFPISRPNLTFSTLTVSNMSPEDSSIYLCSAEADRAKGNTIYFGEGSWLTVV.

This clonotype was detected many times. The chain recombines TRBV12-3 or TRBV12-4 with TRBJ2-2; D is ambiguous. This CDR3 is built from 13 residues. V was pared by 2 bases and J by 4 bases, with 5 bases between. The chain's CDR3 is CASSLSTTGELFF. The CDR3 nucleotides read TGTGCCAGCAGTTTAAGCACCACCGGGGAGCTGTTTTTT.

The genes are TRBV20-1 and TRBJ1-3; 8 bases align to TRBD1. This CDR3 is built from 17 residues. In germline, CDR1 is DFQATT, CDR2 SNEGSKA (reference sequence). J was trimmed by 0 bases and V by 2 bases; bases with no gene match: 9. CDR3 DNA: TGCAGTGCTAGAAGTCCCGGGACAGGCGACTCTGGAAACACCATATATTTT. Its protein product is CSARSPGTGDSGNTIYF.

This clonotype appeared many times. CDR3: CASSRFEGGSSYEQYF. CDR3 bases: TGTGCCAGCAGCCGTTTCGAAGGGGGGAGCTCCTACGAGCAGTACTTC. This sequence joins TRBV3-1 and TRBJ2-7, with D perhaps matching TRBD1 or TRBD2 (6 bases each). Per the germline V gene, CDR1 is LGHDT and CDR2 is YNNKEL (reference sequence). This CDR3 is 16 amino acids long. Trimming removed 4 bases from V and 0 bases from J, with 16 bases in between.

This clonotype was picked up a small number of times. The chain combines TRBV11-2 with TRBJ2-2; unclear D gene. This CDR3 contains 13 residues. V was trimmed by 5 bases and J by 6 bases, leaving 10 bases between them. Germline CDR1 SGHAT, CDR2 FQNNGV. For the CDR3, the DNA is TGTGCCAGCAGCACCCCTAGGTCCGGGGAGCTGTTTTTT. Translating gives CASSTPRSGELFF. The variable domain in full, completed from reference TRBV11-2 and TRBJ2-2, reads EAGVAQSPRYKIIEKRQSVAFWCNPISGHATLYWYQQILGQGPKLLIQFQNNGVVDDSQLPKDRFSAERLKGVDSTLKIQPAKLEDSAVYLCASSTPRSGELFFGEGSRLTVL.

This clonotype was counted many times. The CDR3 loop is CASSLGLAGPVRELFF. The CDR3 coding sequence is TGTGCCAGCAGCTTAGGGCTAGCGGGGCCGGTGCGGGAGCTGTTTTTT. This chain links TRBV7-2 with TRBJ2-2; 9 nucleotides align to TRBD2. The V gene's germline CDR1 is SGHTA and CDR2 FQGNSA. CDR3 length: 16 amino acids. J gave up 9 bases and V 1 base, and 9 bases lay outside the gene matches.

In this sample, this clonotype turned up a few times. This may be a read error: a much more frequent sequence differs by one nucleotide. This chain connects TRBV9 to TRBJ2-1, with 10 bases matching TRBD2. This CDR3 region has 15 residues. CDR1 is SGDLS, CDR2 YYNGEE, per germline. The CDR3 coding sequence is TGTGCCAGCAGCGCTAGCGGGAGCTCCAACAATGAGCAGTTCTTC. Its translation is CASSASGSSNNEQFF.

Only a few counts were recorded for this clonotype. The rearrangement uses TRBV29-1 and TRBJ2-2; the match to TRBD1 covers 7 bases. The CDR3 has 13 residues. In germline, CDR1 is SQVTM, CDR2 ANQGSEA. V was clipped by 8 bases and J by 8 bases; unmatched bases: 11. CDR3 in DNA: TGCAGCCCCGAACAGGGGCCCATGGGGGAGCTGTTTTTT. This sequence encodes CSPEQGPMGELFF.

This clonotype was seen a few times. This chain uses TRBV20-1 with TRBJ1-2; no definite D call. V lost 1 base and J 3 bases, leaving 9 bases between the germline ends. The CDR3 consists of 13 residues. From germline, CDR1 is DFQATT and CDR2 SNEGSKA (reference sequence). The chain's CDR3 is CSARAPAHYGYTF. The DNA for the CDR3 is TGCAGTGCTAGAGCTCCAGCGCACTATGGCTACACCTTC.

This clonotype has just a few counts. J is TRBJ2-1 and V is TRBV7-2; 10 bases line up with TRBD2. Germline lookup yields CDR1 SGHTA and CDR2 FQGNSA. The CDR3 covers 17 residues. V shed 0 bases, J shed 5 bases, and the junction held 7 bases outside the gene matches. DNA of the CDR3: TGTGCCAGCAGCTTAGCAATTGGGCTAGCGGGGGACAATGAGCAGTTCTTC. Amino acids: CASSLAIGLAGDNEQFF.

This clonotype showed up many times. The chain recombines TRBV9 with TRBJ2-1, with TRBD2 identical over 9 bases. Germline values: CDR1 SGDLS, CDR2 YYNGEE. V shed 0 bases, J shed 8 bases, and the junction held 6 bases outside the gene matches. This CDR3 is built from 15 residues. CDR3 in DNA: TGTGCCAGCAGCGTAGACCTTAGCGGGAGTTATGAGCAGTTCTTC. Translated: CASSVDLSGSYEQFF.

This sequence joins TRBV10-3 and TRBJ2-3; D uncertain. Between the trimmed V and J ends, which lost 0 bases and 6 bases, there was a span of 7 bases. This CDR3 is built from 13 residues. The germline CDR1 and CDR2 sequences are ENHRY and SYGVKD. The CDR3 loop is CAISESESDTQYF. CDR3 DNA sequence: TGTGCCATCAGTGAGTCGGAGTCCGATACGCAGTATTTT.

In its sample, this clonotype was seen many times. The rearrangement joins TRBV11-2 to TRBJ1-2, with D unclear. Germline V gene lookup returns CDR1 SGHAT and CDR2 FQNNGV. The CDR3 totals 13 residues. V lost 5 bases to trimming and J lost 6 bases, with 13 bases between them. CDR3 in amino acids: CASSPPLRDGYTF. CDR3 nucleotides: TGTGCCAGCAGCCCTCCCCTAAGGGATGGCTACACCTTC.

The rearrangement links TRBV6-5 to TRBJ2-7, with TRBD1 matching over 7 bases. This CDR3 region has 13 residues. The germline V gene encodes CDR1 MNHEY and CDR2 SVGAGI. The J segment lost 12 bases and the V segment lost 2 bases, leaving 10 bases of the junction unmatched. The CDR3 is CASSYRQGGDWYF. CDR3 nucleotide sequence: TGTGCCAGCAGTTACCGACAGGGTGGGGATTGGTACTTC.

This clonotype was detected a few times. J is TRBJ2-5 and V is TRBV18; D not certain. Trimming stripped 1 base from V and 5 bases from J, with 11 bases between. The CDR3 spans 14 residues. From germline, CDR1 is KGHSH and CDR2 LQKENI. The CDR3 region has the DNA TGTGCCAGCTCACCACTGAGCCCTGCGGAGACCCAGTACTTC. Translated, it gives CASSPLSPAETQYF.

This CDR3 is CSARTDTQYF. As DNA, the CDR3 is TGCAGTGCTCGGACTGATACGCAGTATTTT. The chain links TRBV20-1 to TRBJ2-3; D is perhaps TRBD2 (5 bases). The CDR3 runs to 10 residues. Trimming shortened V by 5 bases and J by 6 bases, and 6 bases separated the two germline ends. Germline CDR1 is DFQATT and CDR2 is SNEGSKA (reference sequence).

This clonotype was found many times. V is TRBV18 and J is TRBJ2-7; possibly TRBD1 or TRBD2 for D (5 bases each). V was shortened by 5 bases and J by 6 bases, with 20 bases between the two germline ends. From germline, CDR1 is KGHSH and CDR2 LQKENI. The CDR3 runs to 15 residues. The CDR3 coding sequence is TGTGCCAGCTCAACCGAACCGGGACCGAACATCGAGCAGTACTTC. It codes for CASSTEPGPNIEQYF. The whole variable domain, filled in from reference TRBV18 and TRBJ2-7, reads NAGVMQNPRHLVRRRGQEARLRCSPMKGHSHVYWYRQLPEEGLKFMVYLQKENIIDESGMPKERFSAEFPKEGPSILRIQQVVRGDSAAYFCASSTEPGPNIEQYFGPGTRLTVT.